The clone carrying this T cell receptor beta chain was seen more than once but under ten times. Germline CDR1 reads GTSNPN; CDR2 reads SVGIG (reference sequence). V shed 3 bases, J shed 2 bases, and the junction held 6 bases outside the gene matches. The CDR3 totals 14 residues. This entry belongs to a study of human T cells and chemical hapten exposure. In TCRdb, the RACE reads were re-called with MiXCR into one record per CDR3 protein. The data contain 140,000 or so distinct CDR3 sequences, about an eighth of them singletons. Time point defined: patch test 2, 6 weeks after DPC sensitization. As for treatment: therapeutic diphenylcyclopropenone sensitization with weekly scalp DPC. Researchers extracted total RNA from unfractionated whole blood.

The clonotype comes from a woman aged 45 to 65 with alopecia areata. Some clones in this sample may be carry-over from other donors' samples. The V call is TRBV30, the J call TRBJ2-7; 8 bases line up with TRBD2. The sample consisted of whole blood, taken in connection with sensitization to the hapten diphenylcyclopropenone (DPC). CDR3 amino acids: CAWREAGGTYEQYF. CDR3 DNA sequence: TGTGCCTGGAGGGAGGCGGGAGGAACCTACGAGCAGTACTTC.